A single sample gave rise to the 30 T cell receptor beta chains below, sequenced in a study of T cell repertoires in cytomegalovirus infection. Each CDR3 protein gets one entry after TCRdb re-called the reads with MiXCR. This sample carries around 450,000 distinct CDR3 sequences, around 11% of them seen once, and the ten largest clones take about 10%. Sample: PBMCs. The receptors were sampled from a human donor in good health (CMV status not recorded). Some clones in this sample may be carry-over from other donors' samples.

This clonotype was recorded many times. The chain employs TRBV19 and TRBJ1-1; D is perhaps TRBD1 (5 bases). CDR1 LNHDA and CDR2 SQIVND come from the germline V gene (reference sequence). CDR3 length equals 18 residues. V lost 3 bases to trimming and J lost 3 bases, with 23 bases between them. Here the CDR3 reads CASSMPSFEGLRDTEAFF. The DNA of the CDR3 is TGTGCCAGTAGTATGCCCTCATTCGAGGGGCTAAGGGACACTGAAGCTTTCTTT.

Ten or more counts support this clonotype. The chain combines TRBV12-3 or TRBV12-4 with TRBJ1-2; D is unresolved. The germline V and J ends were trimmed by 2 bases and 0 bases, with 7 bases remaining between them. The CDR3 loop spans 14 amino acids. CDR3 coding DNA: TGTGCCAGCAGTTTAAAGGCAGCTAACTATGGCTACACCTTC. It yields the protein CASSLKAANYGYTF.

The chain combines TRBV20-1 with TRBJ2-3; TRBD2 aligns across 11 bases. Germline CDR1 DFQATT, CDR2 SNEGSKA (reference sequence). J was trimmed by 4 bases and V by 1 base; bases with no gene match: 4. The CDR3 covers 15 residues. In DNA, the CDR3 is TGCAGTGCTAGAGTCGGTAGCGGGAGGGCAGATACGCAGTATTTT. Amino acids: CSARVGSGRADTQYF.

This clonotype has more than one count but fewer than ten. J is TRBJ2-3 and V is TRBV5-1; 10 bases fit TRBD2. This CDR3 region has 15 residues. CDR1 is SGHRS and CDR2 is YFSETQ in the germline V gene. V shed 4 bases and J 4 bases; nucleotides not matched to a gene: 6. The CDR3 loop is CASSVIAGGADTQYF. The CDR3 DNA reads as TGCGCCAGCAGCGTGATAGCGGGAGGTGCAGATACGCAGTATTTT.

This clonotype showed up just a few times. The chain carries TRBV12-3 or TRBV12-4 and TRBJ1-4; D remains unclear. The CDR3 covers 12 residues. V was pared by 8 bases and J by 8 bases, with 12 bases between. As DNA, the CDR3 is TGTGCCAGCCGCCTATTGGGAGAAAAACTGTTTTTT. Translating gives CASRLLGEKLFF.

This clonotype was recorded at least ten times. For the CDR3, the DNA is TGTGCCAGCAGCCCACCGGGACTCACGTACAATGAGCAGTTCTTC. This sequence encodes CASSPPGLTYNEQFF. The chain combines TRBV28 with TRBJ2-1; D is perhaps TRBD2 (6 bases). CDR1 is MDHEN, CDR2 SYDVKM, per germline. The CDR3 runs to 15 residues. With 6 bases removed from V and 4 bases from J, the gap between germline ends came to 16 bases.

This clonotype was seen at least ten times. This sequence joins TRBV2 and TRBJ2-1, with D perhaps matching TRBD1 (6 bases). This CDR3 spans 10 amino acids. Germline lookup yields CDR1 SNHLY and CDR2 FYNNEI. The V end lost 6 bases, the J end lost 10 bases, and 7 bases lay between the germline ends. Here the CDR3 DNA reads TGTGCCAGCAGGGGGGCGGAGCAGTTCTTC. As protein: CASRGAEQFF.

V is TRBV6-5 and J is TRBJ1-6; D unclear. Germline lookup yields CDR1 MNHEY and CDR2 SVGAGI. V shed 5 bases and J shed 4 bases, with 9 bases lying between them. This CDR3 spans 14 amino acids. The CDR3 here is CASSRLRYNSPLHF. CDR3 coding DNA: TGTGCCAGCAGTCGACTGAGATATAATTCACCCCTCCACTTT.

This clonotype was recorded at least ten times. This chain connects TRBV6-2 or TRBV6-3 to TRBJ2-7; no reliable D call. This CDR3 is built from 12 residues. V shed 3 bases and J shed 3 bases, with 6 bases lying between them. The germline CDR1 and CDR2 sequences are MNHEY and SVGEGT. The CDR3 sequence is CASSYRIYEQYF. The DNA of the CDR3 is TGTGCCAGCAGTTATCGAATCTACGAGCAGTACTTC.

This clonotype was seen more than once but under ten times. The chain combines TRBV5-6 with TRBJ2-1; D is unresolved. The CDR3 consists of 12 residues. V was cut by 1 base and J by 6 bases, with 5 bases left in between. Germline CDR1 is SGHDT and CDR2 is YYEEEE. The chain's CDR3 is CASSLTPNEQFF. CDR3 DNA sequence: TGTGCCAGCAGCTTGACCCCCAATGAGCAGTTCTTC.

Ten or more counts support this clonotype. V gene TRBV27 combines with J gene TRBJ2-2; no clear D gene. This CDR3 is built from 14 residues. The germline gives CDR1 MNHEY, CDR2 SMNVEV (reference sequence). V lost 5 bases and J 0 bases, leaving 7 bases between the germline ends. CDR3 protein: CASSHTSNTGELFF. The CDR3 DNA sequence: TGTGCCAGCAGTCACACCTCGAACACCGGGGAGCTGTTTTTT.

This clonotype was observed many times. The chain carries TRBV10-3 and TRBJ2-7; TRBD2 agrees at 8 bases. Germline V gene data show CDR1 as ENHRY and CDR2 as SYGVKD. CDR3 length: 14 residues. Trimming took 8 bases from V and 1 from J; bases not matched to a gene: 7. The CDR3 nucleotides read TGTGCCATCGCCAGCGGGAGAAAATCCTACGAGCAGTACTTC. Translated, it gives CAIASGRKSYEQYF.

This clonotype was counted at least ten times. The chain links TRBV12-5 to TRBJ1-5; D may be TRBD1 (5 bases). The ends were cut back, 6 bases at V and 5 bases at J, with 11 bases in the middle. Germline loops: CDR1 LGHNT, CDR2 FRNRAP. The CDR3 has 13 amino acids. CDR3 nucleotides: TGTGCTAGTGGAAGGGACGTCGATCAGCCCCAGCATTTT. It encodes CASGRDVDQPQHF.

This clonotype was observed many times. This chain uses TRBV7-2 with TRBJ2-2; D tentatively reads TRBD1 or TRBD2 (5 bases each). The V and J ends lost 6 bases and 6 bases respectively, with 11 bases between them. The CDR3 totals 13 residues. Germline-derived CDR1 and CDR2 are SGHTA and FQGNSA. For the CDR3, the DNA is TGTGCCAGCAGGGTTGGGACGGCCGGGGAGCTGTTTTTT. Its protein product is CASRVGTAGELFF.

This clonotype was counted ten times or more. The chain couples TRBV14 to TRBJ1-6, with D possibly TRBD1 on 6 matching bases. The CDR3 contains 12 residues. Looked up from germline, CDR1 is SGHDN and CDR2 is FVKESK. Trimming stripped 4 bases from V and 14 bases from J, with 12 bases between. CDR3 sequence: CASSPVRGSLHF. CDR3 coding DNA: TGTGCCAGCAGCCCCGTGAGGGGGTCCCTCCACTTT.

This clonotype was picked up a small number of times. The chain couples TRBV12-3 or TRBV12-4 to TRBJ2-3; D gene uncertain. The CDR3 extends over 13 amino acids. V was shortened by 7 bases and J by 0 bases, with 8 bases between the two germline ends. The CDR3 DNA is TGTGCCAGCACTGAGATTAGCACAGATACGCAGTATTTT. This gives the protein CASTEISTDTQYF.

This clonotype was counted ten times or more. The V call is TRBV7-3, the J call TRBJ1-1; no definite D call. Looked up from germline, CDR1 is SGHTA and CDR2 is FQGTGA. Trimming took off 2 bases at V and 0 bases at J, with 4 bases between the two ends. The CDR3 covers 13 residues. The CDR3 is CASSLRLNTEAFF. The CDR3 nucleotides are TGTGCCAGCAGCTTACGGTTGAACACTGAAGCTTTCTTT.

In its sample, this clonotype was seen many times. This chain joins TRBV7-8 and TRBJ2-7; TRBD1 matches 11 bases. The CDR3 is 15 amino acids. V lost 5 bases, J lost 4 bases, and 7 bases stayed unmatched. CDR1 SGHVS and CDR2 FQNEAQ come from the germline V gene. The CDR3 loop reads CASSPPGQGGYEQYF. CDR3 coding DNA: TGTGCCAGCAGCCCTCCGGGACAGGGGGGTTACGAGCAGTACTTC.

This clonotype was recorded at least ten times. CDR3 coding DNA: TGTGCCAGCAGCTTAGAGTTAGCGATCGCCTACGAGCAGTACTTC. Translation gives CASSLELAIAYEQYF. V and J are TRBV11-2 and TRBJ2-7; D may be TRBD2 (5 bases). The CDR3 is 15 amino acids. Germline V lookup: CDR1 SGHAT, CDR2 FQNNGV. V was clipped by 0 bases and J by 2 bases, with 11 bases between them. Combining the CDR3 with reference TRBV11-2 and TRBJ2-7 gives the whole variable domain EAGVAQSPRYKIIEKRQSVAFWCNPISGHATLYWYQQILGQGPKLLIQFQNNGVVDDSQLPKDRFSAERLKGVDSTLKIQPAKLEDSAVYLCASSLELAIAYEQYFGPGTRLTVT.

CDR3 amino acids: CASSPTRGDRAHRRSYNEQFF. CDR3 sequence (DNA): TGTGCCAGCAGCCCGACGAGAGGGGACAGGGCTCATCGGCGATCCTACAATGAGCAGTTCTTC. The rearrangement uses TRBV6-5 and TRBJ2-1, with TRBD1 identical over 9 bases. The CDR3 is 21 amino acids. The germline CDR1 and CDR2 sequences are MNHEY and SVGAGI. V gave up 6 bases and J gave up 1 base; unmatched junction bases: 22.

This clonotype showed up many times. The V and J genes are TRBV6-5 and TRBJ2-7, with TRBD1 identical over 9 bases. V trimming: 7 bases; J trimming: 7 bases; junction bases outside the gene matches: 5. The CDR3 covers 12 residues. Germline V gene sequence: CDR1 MNHEY, CDR2 SVGAGI. The CDR3 loop is CASTGTGREQYF. Written as DNA, the CDR3 is TGTGCCAGCACTGGGACAGGGAGAGAGCAGTACTTC.

This clonotype came up many times. The chain links TRBV7-8 to TRBJ2-1, with TRBD2 identical over 12 bases. Germline V CDR1 and CDR2: SGHVS, FQNEAQ. CDR3 length: 15 amino acids. The ends lost 5 bases at V and 9 bases at J; junction bases unmatched: 8. The CDR3 here is CASSLTSGRFGEQFF. The CDR3 region has the DNA TGTGCCAGCAGCCTGACTAGCGGGAGATTCGGTGAGCAGTTCTTC.

The V gene is TRBV2, the J gene TRBJ2-1; possible D gene TRBD2, 5 bases. The V gene's germline CDR1 is SNHLY and CDR2 FYNNEI. The CDR3 consists of 12 residues. V was cut by 8 bases and J by 4 bases, with 9 bases left in between. The CDR3 protein is CASVGVYNEQFF. The CDR3, as DNA: TGTGCCAGCGTCGGGGTTTACAATGAGCAGTTCTTC.

There are many counts of this clonotype. V is TRBV12-3 or TRBV12-4 and J is TRBJ1-2, with 8 bases lining up with TRBD1. CDR3 size: 14 residues. J was trimmed by 5 bases and V by 6 bases; bases with no gene match: 8. The DNA of the CDR3 is TGTGCCAGCAGCAAAGGACAGGGAGCGTATGGCTACACCTTC. Translation gives CASSKGQGAYGYTF.

This clonotype was detected only a few times. The rearrangement joins TRBV10-3 to TRBJ1-1; D is unclear. V was pared by 2 bases and J by 2 bases, with 9 bases between. Germline CDR1 ENHRY, CDR2 SYGVKD. The CDR3 has 14 amino acids. The CDR3 DNA reads as TGTGCCATCAGTGAGAGTACCAAAAACACTGAAGCTTTCTTT. Translation gives CAISESTKNTEAFF.

This clonotype was recorded at least ten times. This chain joins TRBV12-3 or TRBV12-4 and TRBJ1-1; 10 nucleotides line up with TRBD1. With V trimmed by 4 bases and J by 4 bases, 6 bases remained unmatched. The CDR3 consists of 15 residues. CDR3 sequence: CASSSWDRGRTEAFF. The CDR3 bases are TGTGCCAGCAGTTCATGGGACAGGGGACGCACTGAAGCTTTCTTT.

V and J are TRBV5-4 and TRBJ2-7; D unresolved. V lost 4 bases to trimming and J lost 7 bases, with 12 bases between them. The CDR3 covers 12 residues. CDR1 and CDR2 (germline): SGHNT, YYREEE (reference sequence). The CDR3 DNA follows: TGTGCCAGCAGCCCCTCAACCGGGGAGCAGTACTTC. Translating it yields CASSPSTGEQYF.

This clonotype was observed at least ten times. The rearrangement joins TRBV7-8 to TRBJ2-2, with 8 positions matching TRBD2. Trimming removed 2 bases from V and 6 bases from J; junction bases left unmatched: 14. CDR3 length: 18 amino acids. Germline V gene lookup returns CDR1 SGHVS and CDR2 FQNEAQ. The DNA for the CDR3 is TGTGCCAGCAGCTTAAAAAGCGGGAGTCTCCTCTTACCCGGGGAGCTGTTTTTT. Translated, it gives CASSLKSGSLLLPGELFF. Full variable domain (rest looked up from reference TRBV7-8 and TRBJ2-2): GAGVSQSPRYKVAKRGQDVALRCDPISGHVSLFWYQQALGQGPEFLTYFQNEAQLDKSGLPSDRFFAERPEGSVSTLKIQRTQQEDSAVYLCASSLKSGSLLLPGELFFGEGSRLTVL.

The chain couples TRBV27 to TRBJ2-3; D is unresolved. Deletions cut 8 bases from V and 8 bases from J, with 5 bases between. The germline CDR1 and CDR2 sequences are MNHEY and SMNVEV (reference sequence). The CDR3 is 9 amino acids. CDR3 amino acids: CASVLTQYF. The CDR3 nucleotides read TGTGCCAGCGTTCTTACGCAGTATTTT.

The table lists this clonotype with many counts. This chain links TRBV7-2 with TRBJ2-1, with a weak D call TRBD2 (6 bases). CDR3 length: 16 residues. Germline V gives CDR1 SGHTA, CDR2 FQGNSA. Trimming shortened V by 5 bases and J by 0 bases, and 14 bases separated the two germline ends. The CDR3 spells CASSTKRASSYNEQFF. The DNA of the CDR3 is TGTGCCAGCAGCACGAAGCGGGCCAGCTCCTACAATGAGCAGTTCTTC.